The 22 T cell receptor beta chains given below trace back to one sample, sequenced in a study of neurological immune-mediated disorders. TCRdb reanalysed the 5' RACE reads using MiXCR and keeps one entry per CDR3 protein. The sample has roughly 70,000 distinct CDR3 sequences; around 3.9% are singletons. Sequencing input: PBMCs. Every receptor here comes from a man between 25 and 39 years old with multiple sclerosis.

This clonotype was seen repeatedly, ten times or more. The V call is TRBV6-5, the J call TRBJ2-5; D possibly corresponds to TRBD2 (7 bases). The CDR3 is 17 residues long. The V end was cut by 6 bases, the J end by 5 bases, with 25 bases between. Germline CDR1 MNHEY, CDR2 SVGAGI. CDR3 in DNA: TGTGCCAGCAGCCCAACATATGCGGGGGCTTTGGTCGAGACCCAGTACTTC. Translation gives CASSPTYAGALVETQYF.

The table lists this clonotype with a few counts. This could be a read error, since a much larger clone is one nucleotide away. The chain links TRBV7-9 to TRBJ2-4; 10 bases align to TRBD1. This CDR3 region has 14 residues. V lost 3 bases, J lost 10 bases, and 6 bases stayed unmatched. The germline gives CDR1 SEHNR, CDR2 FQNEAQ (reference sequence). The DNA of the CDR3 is TGTGCCAGCAGCTTGACAGGGGGCGCGAAAATTCAGTACTTC. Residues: CASSLTGGAKIQYF.

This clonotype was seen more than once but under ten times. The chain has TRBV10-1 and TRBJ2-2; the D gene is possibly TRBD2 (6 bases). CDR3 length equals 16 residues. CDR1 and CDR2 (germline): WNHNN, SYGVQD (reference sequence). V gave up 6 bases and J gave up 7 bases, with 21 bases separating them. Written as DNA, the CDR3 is TGCGCCAGCAGGCCTAGGGGCCTAATGGGAGGCGGGGAGCTGTTTTTT. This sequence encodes CASRPRGLMGGGELFF.

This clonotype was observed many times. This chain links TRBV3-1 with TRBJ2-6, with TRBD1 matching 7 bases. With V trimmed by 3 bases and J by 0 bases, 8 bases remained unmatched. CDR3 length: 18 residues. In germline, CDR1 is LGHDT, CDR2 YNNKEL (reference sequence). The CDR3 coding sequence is TGTGCCAGCAGCCACCGACAGGGCGCCTTCTCTGGGGCCAACGTCCTGACTTTC. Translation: CASSHRQGAFSGANVLTF. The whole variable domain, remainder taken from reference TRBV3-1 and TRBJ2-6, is DTAVSQTPKYLVTQMGNDKSIKCEQNLGHDTMYWYKQDSKKFLKIMFSYNNKELIINETVPNRFSPKSPDKAHLNLHINSLELGDSAVYFCASSHRQGAFSGANVLTFGAGSRLTVL.

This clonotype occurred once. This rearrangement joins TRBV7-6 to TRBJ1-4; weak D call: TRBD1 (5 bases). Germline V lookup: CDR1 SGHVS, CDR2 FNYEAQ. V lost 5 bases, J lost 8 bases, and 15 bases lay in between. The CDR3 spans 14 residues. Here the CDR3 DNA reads TGTGCCAGCAGCCCCAGTGGAAGGGGAGAAAAACTGTTTTTT. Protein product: CASSPSGRGEKLFF.

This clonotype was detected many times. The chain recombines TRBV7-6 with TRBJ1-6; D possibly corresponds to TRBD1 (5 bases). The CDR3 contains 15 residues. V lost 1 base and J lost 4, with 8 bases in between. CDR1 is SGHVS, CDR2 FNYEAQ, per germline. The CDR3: CASSLEAGYNSPLHF. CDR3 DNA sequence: TGTGCCAGCAGCTTAGAAGCAGGGTATAATTCACCCCTCCACTTT.

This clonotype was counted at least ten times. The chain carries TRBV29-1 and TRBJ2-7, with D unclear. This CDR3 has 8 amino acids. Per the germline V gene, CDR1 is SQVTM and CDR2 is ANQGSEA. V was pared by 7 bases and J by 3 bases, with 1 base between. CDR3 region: CSGYEQYF. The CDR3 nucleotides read TGCAGCGGCTACGAGCAGTACTTC.

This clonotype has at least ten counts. The CDR3 DNA reads TGCGCCAGCAGCTTGCGTCGACAGGCTGACTCCTATAATTCACCCCTCCACTTT. Protein product: CASSLRRQADSYNSPLHF. The chain couples TRBV5-1 to TRBJ1-6; D is perhaps TRBD1 (6 bases). Trimming pared 1 base from V and 0 bases from J, leaving 14 bases between. The germline CDR1 and CDR2 sequences are SGHRS and YFSETQ. The CDR3 totals 18 residues.

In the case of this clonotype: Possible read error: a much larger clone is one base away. The CDR3 protein is CASSPGKGNEKLFF. CDR3 in DNA: TGTGCCAGCAGTCCGGGAAAGGGCAATGAAAAACTGTTTTTT. The chain has TRBV7-2 and TRBJ1-4; D is unresolved. The CDR3 length is 14 residues. Germline CDR1 reads SGHTA; CDR2 reads FQGNSA. V gave up 6 bases and J gave up 5 bases, with 13 bases separating them.

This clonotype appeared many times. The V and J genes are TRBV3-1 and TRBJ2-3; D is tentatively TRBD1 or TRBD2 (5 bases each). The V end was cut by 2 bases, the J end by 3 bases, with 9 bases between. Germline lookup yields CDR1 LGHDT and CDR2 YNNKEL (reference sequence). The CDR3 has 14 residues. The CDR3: CASSQREGTDTQYF. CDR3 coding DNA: TGTGCCAGCAGCCAAAGAGAGGGGACAGATACGCAGTATTTT.

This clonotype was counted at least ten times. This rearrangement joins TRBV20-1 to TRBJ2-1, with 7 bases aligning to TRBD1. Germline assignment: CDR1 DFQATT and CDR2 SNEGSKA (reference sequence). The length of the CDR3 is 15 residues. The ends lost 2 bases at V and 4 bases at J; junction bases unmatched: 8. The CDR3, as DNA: TGCAGTGCTAGATACGGACAGGCCCTTTACAATGAGCAGTTCTTC. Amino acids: CSARYGQALYNEQFF.

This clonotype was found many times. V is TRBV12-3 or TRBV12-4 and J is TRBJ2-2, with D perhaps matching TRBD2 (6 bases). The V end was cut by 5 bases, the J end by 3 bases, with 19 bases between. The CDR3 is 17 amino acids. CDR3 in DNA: TGTGCCAGCAGTCTCTCCCCCGGGACTGACTACACCGGGGAGCTGTTTTTT. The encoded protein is CASSLSPGTDYTGELFF.

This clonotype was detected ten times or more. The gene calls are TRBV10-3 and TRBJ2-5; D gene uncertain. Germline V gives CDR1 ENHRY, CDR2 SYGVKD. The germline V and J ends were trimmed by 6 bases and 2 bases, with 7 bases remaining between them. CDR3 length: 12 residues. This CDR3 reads CAISRSQETQYF. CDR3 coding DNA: TGTGCCATCAGCAGGTCGCAAGAGACCCAGTACTTC.

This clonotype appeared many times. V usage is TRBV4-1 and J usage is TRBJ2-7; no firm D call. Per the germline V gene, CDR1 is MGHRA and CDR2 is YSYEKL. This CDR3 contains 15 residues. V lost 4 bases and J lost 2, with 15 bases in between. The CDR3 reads CASSPVLSGTYEQYF. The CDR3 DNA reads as TGCGCCAGCAGCCCCGTCTTGTCTGGAACCTACGAGCAGTACTTC.

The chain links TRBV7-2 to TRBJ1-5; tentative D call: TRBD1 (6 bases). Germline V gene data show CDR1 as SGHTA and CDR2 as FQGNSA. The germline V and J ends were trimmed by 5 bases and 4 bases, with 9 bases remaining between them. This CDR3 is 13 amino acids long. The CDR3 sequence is CASSAQGNQPQHF. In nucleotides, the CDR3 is TGTGCCAGCAGCGCCCAGGGGAATCAGCCCCAGCATTTT.

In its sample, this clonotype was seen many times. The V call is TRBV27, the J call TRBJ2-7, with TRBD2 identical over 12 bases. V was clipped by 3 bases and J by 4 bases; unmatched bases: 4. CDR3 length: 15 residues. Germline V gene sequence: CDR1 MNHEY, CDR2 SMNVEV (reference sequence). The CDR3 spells CASSFTSGGFYEQYF. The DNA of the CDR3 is TGTGCCAGCAGTTTCACTAGCGGGGGGTTTTACGAGCAGTACTTC.

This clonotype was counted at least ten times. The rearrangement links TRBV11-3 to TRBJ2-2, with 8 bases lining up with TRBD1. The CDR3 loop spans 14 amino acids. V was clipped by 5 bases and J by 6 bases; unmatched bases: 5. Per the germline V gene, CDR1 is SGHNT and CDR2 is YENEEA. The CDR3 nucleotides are TGTGCCAGCAGCGCGCACAGGGGGTCCGGGGAGCTGTTTTTT. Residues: CASSAHRGSGELFF.

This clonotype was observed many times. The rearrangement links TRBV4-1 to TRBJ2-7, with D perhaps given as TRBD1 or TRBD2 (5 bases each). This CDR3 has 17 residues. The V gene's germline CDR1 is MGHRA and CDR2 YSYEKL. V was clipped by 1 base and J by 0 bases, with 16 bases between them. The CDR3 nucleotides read TGCGCCAGCAGCCAAGTAGCCTCGGGGCAAAGCTCCTACGAGCAGTACTTC. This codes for CASSQVASGQSSYEQYF.

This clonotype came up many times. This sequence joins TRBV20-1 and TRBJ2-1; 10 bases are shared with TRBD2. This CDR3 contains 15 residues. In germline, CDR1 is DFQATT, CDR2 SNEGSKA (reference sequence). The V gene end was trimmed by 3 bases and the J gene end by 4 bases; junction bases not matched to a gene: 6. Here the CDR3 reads CSARSGSGGYNEQFF. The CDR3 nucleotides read TGCAGTGCTAGGTCGGGTAGCGGGGGGTACAATGAGCAGTTCTTC.

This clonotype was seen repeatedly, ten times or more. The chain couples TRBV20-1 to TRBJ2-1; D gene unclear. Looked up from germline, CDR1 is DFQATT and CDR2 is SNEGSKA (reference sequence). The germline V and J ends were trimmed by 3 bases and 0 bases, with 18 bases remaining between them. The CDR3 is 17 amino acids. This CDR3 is CSASPSTTPSSYNEQFF. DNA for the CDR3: TGCAGTGCTAGTCCAAGCACTACTCCGAGCTCCTACAATGAGCAGTTCTTC.

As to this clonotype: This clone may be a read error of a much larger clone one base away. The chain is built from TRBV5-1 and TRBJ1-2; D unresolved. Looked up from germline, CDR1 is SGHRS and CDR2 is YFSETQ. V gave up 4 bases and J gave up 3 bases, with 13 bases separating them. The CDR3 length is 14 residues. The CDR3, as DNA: TGCGCCAGCAGCGCCTCCGGGTCGTACTATGGCTACACCTTC. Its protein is CASSASGSYYGYTF.

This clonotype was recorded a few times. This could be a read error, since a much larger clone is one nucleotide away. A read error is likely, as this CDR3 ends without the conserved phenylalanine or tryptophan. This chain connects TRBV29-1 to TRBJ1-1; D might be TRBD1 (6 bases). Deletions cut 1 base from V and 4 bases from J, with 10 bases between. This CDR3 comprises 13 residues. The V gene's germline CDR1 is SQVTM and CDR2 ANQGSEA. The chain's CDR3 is CSVEALRGTEAFI. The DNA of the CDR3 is TGCAGCGTTGAAGCCCTCAGGGGCACTGAAGCTTTCATT.